The clone carrying this TCR beta chain was recorded many times. Its cognate antigen is unknown. Trimming left V 5 bases short and J 8 bases short, with 10 bases between. The CDR3 covers 12 residues. Germline CDR1 is SGHAT and CDR2 is FQNNGV. Making TCR cDNA involved 5'RACE template switching, which added UMIs and a universal primer site. TCRdb analysed the 5' RACE reads with MiXCR anew, one entry per CDR3 protein. The sample has around 120,000 distinct CDR3 sequences; roughly 7.9% are singletons. These data originate in a study of T cells after yellow fever vaccination. Study-wide results and limits: There was a small share of clonotypes that showed up in both the CD4 and CD8 compartments. There was a possibility that FACS-sorted repertoires contained abundant clonotypes contaminating from the bulk population. Among primary-vaccination clones, most reappeared after the booster, at just under 98% for CD4 and approximately 88% for CD8.

Sequencing used CD4+ T cells sorted from PBMCs, obtained approximately 40 days after the first yellow fever vaccination. This sequence originates from a man in his late teens or twenties who received the YFV17D yellow fever vaccine. This rearrangement joins TRBV11-2 to TRBJ2-1; D not resolved. CDR3 in amino acids: CASSPQRDEQFF. The CDR3 DNA reads TGTGCCAGCAGCCCCCAGCGTGATGAGCAGTTCTTC. The full variable domain, with the rest looked up from reference TRBV11-2 and TRBJ2-1, is EAGVAQSPRYKIIEKRQSVAFWCNPISGHATLYWYQQILGQGPKLLIQFQNNGVVDDSQLPKDRFSAERLKGVDSTLKIQPAKLEDSAVYLCASSPQRDEQFFGPGTRLTVL.